This is a list of T cell receptor beta chains from one sample in a study of blood T cell repertoires in COVID-19. Produced via immunoSEQ multiplex PCR; TCRdb's table is partial and in-frame only. This sample yields about 400,000 clones, of which 80% to 90% are seen a single time; around 7.4% belongs to the top ten. The sequencing sample was made of peripheral blood. These receptors were collected from a woman aged 55-75 years with COVID-19, enrolled during active disease. CDR3s include the opening cysteine and the closing phenylalanine or tryptophan. The D gene is left open where the match is weak. Not all rows give a size; the values are once, few, many and, for expanded clones, a class.

abundance	d_gene	v_gene	j_gene	len	CDR3aa	CDR3nt
NA	TRBD1	TRBV6-5	TRBJ1-2	13	CASGTGVNYGYTF	TGTGCCAGCGGGACAGGGGTTAACTATGGCTACACCTTC
NA	TRBD2	TRBV11-3	TRBJ2-2	17	CASSLGWLAGYSGELFF	TGTGCCAGCAGCTTAGGCTGGCTAGCGGGGTATTCCGGGGAGCTGTTTTTT
NA	NA	TRBV19	TRBJ1-2	10	CALRSYGYTF	TGTGCCCTCAGGTCCTATGGCTACACCTTC
NA	NA	TRBV10-3	TRBJ1-2	12	CAISQGAYGYTF	TGTGCCATCAGCCAGGGTGCCTATGGCTACACCTTC
NA	NA	TRBV4-1	TRBJ1-1	17	CASSPESHGKRDTEAFF	TGCGCCAGCAGCCCGGAGAGTCATGGGAAGCGGGACACTGAAGCTTTCTTT
NA	NA	TRBV30	TRBJ2-3	15	CAWSPGRVDTDTQYF	TGTGCCTGGAGTCCCGGTCGGGTTGACACAGATACGCAGTATTTT
NA	TRBD1	TRBV6-6	TRBJ1-5	14	CASSLGGGSQPQHF	TGTGCCAGCAGTCTTGGAGGGGGCAGTCAGCCCCAGCATTTT
once	NA	TRBV9	TRBJ1-1	15	CASSATGLMNTEAFF	TGTGCCAGCAGCGCAACGGGACTCATGAACACTGAAGCTTTCTTT
NA	NA	TRBV7-3	TRBJ2-5	13	CASSLSRLETQYF	TGTGCCAGCAGCTTATCGCGACTCGAGACCCAGTACTTC
NA	TRBD1	TRBV7-3	TRBJ2-3	14	CASSPTGAWDTQYF	TGTGCCAGCAGCCCAACAGGGGCTTGGGATACGCAGTATTTT
NA	TRBD1	TRBV2	TRBJ1-4	15	CASSVRGPTNEKLFF	TGTGCCAGCAGTGTCAGGGGGCCGACTAATGAAAAACTGTTTTTT
NA	NA	TRBV6-6	TRBJ2-3	12	CASSSNSDTQYF	TGTGCCAGCAGTTCCAACTCTGATACGCAGTATTTT
NA	NA	TRBV30	TRBJ1-5	12	CAWDGGNQPQHF	TGTGCCTGGGACGGTGGCAATCAGCCCCAGCATTTT
once	NA	TRBV6-1	TRBJ1-5	14	CASSEVRGNQPQHF	TGTGCCAGCAGTGAAGTAAGGGGTAATCAGCCCCAGCATTTT
NA	NA	TRBV7-2	TRBJ1-1	13	CASKRDENTEAFF	TGTGCCAGCAAGCGAGATGAGAACACTGAAGCTTTCTTT
NA	TRBD2	TRBV4-3	TRBJ2-1	16	CASSRSSSGGAYEQFF	TGCGCCAGCAGCCGGAGTTCTAGCGGGGGGGCTTATGAGCAGTTCTTC
NA	NA	TRBV5-1	TRBJ1-1	15	CASSLGGQWNTEAFF	TGCGCCAGCAGCTTGGGCGGACAGTGGAACACTGAAGCTTTCTTT
NA	TRBD1	TRBV3-1/TRBV3-2	TRBJ1-4	16	CASSQDGQGPGEKLFF	TGTGCCAGCAGCCAAGATGGACAGGGGCCGGGAGAAAAACTGTTTTTT
once	TRBD1	TRBV10-1	TRBJ1-3	15	CASSEGQGPGNTIYF	TGCGCCAGCAGCGAGGGACAGGGCCCTGGAAACACCATATATTTT
NA	TRBD2	TRBV7-7	TRBJ2-7	15	CASSLAGGAVYEQYF	TGTGCCAGCAGCTTAGCCGGGGGGGCGGTTTACGAGCAGTACTTC
NA	NA	TRBV12-5	TRBJ1-1	11	CASGANTEAFF	TGTGCTAGTGGGGCCAACACTGAAGCTTTCTTT
NA	TRBD1	TRBV15	TRBJ2-5	16	CATSRDRTGGKETQYF	TGTGCCACCAGCAGAGATAGGACAGGGGGAAAAGAGACCCAGTACTTC
NA	NA	TRBV9	TRBJ2-7	12	CASSKQGYEQYF	TGTGCCAGCAGCAAGCAGGGATACGAGCAGTACTTC
few	NA	TRBV30	TRBJ1-5	12	CAWSYEYQPQHF	TGTGCCTGGAGTTACGAGTATCAGCCCCAGCATTTT